This record looks at one T cell receptor (beta chain) sequence and its context. What it recognizes is unknown. Data came from immunoSEQ multiplex PCR; TCRdb stores just in-frame clones and leaves some out. The table lists around 7,900 clones, 95% to 98% of them singletons. This specimen belongs to a study of naive CD8 T cells in extremely preterm neonates. Study-level findings and limits: Preterm infants showed shorter CDR3s, fewer N additions and less trimming than older groups. Shared CDR3 nucleotide sequences: preterm about 2.8%, term 0.35% to 0.5%, children 0.03%, adults approximately 0.01%. The authors flagged variable productive template counts in preterm samples.

There are 16 residues in the CDR3. Germline V gene sequence: CDR1 LGHNA, CDR2 YNFKEQ. V lost 0 bases, J lost 3 bases, and 5 bases stayed unmatched. Sequenced material: naive CD8+ T cells from blood. The sequence was collected from a human donor in good health. The J gene is TRBJ2-3, the V gene TRBV4-2; 8 bases map to TRBD2. The CDR3 DNA sequence: TGTGCCAGCAGCCAAGAGCGATCTAGCGGGACAGATACGCAGTATTTT. This sequence encodes CASSQERSSGTDTQYF.